This TCR beta chain was recorded in a study of metastatic and nonmetastatic thyroid tumors. Germline CDR1 MNHNS, CDR2 SASEGT. The CDR3 loop spans 16 amino acids. On this clone: At one end the junction does not follow the germline gene, possibly because of a read error.

TCRdb redid the clone calls on the PCR reads using MiXCR. The top ten hold 7.8% of the sample, which has some 35,000 clones, 29% seen once. Until they underwent thyroid surgery, no patient had received any treatment. The origin of this receptor is a female donor with papillary thyroid cancer or a benign thyroid nodule (not recorded which). Some clones in this sample may be carry-over from other donors' samples. Sequencing input: blood. The chain employs TRBV6-1 and TRBJ1-3; D might be TRBD1 (5 bases). CDR3 in DNA: TGTGCCAGCATTGAAGGGGCAGGTGACTCTGGAAACACCATATATTTT. It encodes CASIEGAGDSGNTIYF.